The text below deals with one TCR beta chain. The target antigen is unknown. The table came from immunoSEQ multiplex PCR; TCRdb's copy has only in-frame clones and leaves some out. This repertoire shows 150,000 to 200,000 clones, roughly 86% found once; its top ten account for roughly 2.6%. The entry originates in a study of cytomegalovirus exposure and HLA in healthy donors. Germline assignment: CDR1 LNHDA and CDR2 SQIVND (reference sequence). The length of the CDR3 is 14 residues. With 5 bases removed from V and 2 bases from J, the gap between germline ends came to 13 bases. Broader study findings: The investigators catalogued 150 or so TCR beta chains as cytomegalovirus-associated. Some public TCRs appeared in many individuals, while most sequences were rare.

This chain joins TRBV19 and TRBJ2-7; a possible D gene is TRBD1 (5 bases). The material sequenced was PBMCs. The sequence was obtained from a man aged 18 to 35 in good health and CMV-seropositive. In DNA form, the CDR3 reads TGTGCCAGTAGTTACACCACAGGTCCCTACGAGCAGTACTTC. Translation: CASSYTTGPYEQYF.